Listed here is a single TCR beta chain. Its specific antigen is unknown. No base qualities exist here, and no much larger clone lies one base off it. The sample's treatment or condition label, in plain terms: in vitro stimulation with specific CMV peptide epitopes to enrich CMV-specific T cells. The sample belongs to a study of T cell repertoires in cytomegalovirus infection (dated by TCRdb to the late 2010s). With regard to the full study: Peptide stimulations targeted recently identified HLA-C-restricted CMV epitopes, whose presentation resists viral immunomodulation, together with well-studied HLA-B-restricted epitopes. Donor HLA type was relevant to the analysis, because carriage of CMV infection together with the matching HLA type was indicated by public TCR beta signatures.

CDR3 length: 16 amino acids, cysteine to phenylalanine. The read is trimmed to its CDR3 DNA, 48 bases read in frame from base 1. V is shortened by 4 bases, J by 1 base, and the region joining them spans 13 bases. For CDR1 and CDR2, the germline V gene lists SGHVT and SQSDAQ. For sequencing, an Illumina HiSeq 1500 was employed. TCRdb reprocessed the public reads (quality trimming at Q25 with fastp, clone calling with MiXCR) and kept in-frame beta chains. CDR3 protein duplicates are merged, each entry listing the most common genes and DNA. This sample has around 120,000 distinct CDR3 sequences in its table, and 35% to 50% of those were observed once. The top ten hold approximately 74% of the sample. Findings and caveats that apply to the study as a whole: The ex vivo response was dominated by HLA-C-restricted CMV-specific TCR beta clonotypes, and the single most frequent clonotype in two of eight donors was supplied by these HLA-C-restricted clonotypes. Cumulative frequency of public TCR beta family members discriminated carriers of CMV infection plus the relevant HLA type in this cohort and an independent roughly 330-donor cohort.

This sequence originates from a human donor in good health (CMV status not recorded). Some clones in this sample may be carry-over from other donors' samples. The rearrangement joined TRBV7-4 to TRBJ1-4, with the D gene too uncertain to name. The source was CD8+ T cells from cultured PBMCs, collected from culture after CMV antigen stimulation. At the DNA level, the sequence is TGTGCCAGCAGCTCCTTGGGAGGCGGAACTAATGAAAAACTGTTTTTT. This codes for CASSSLGGGTNEKLFF.